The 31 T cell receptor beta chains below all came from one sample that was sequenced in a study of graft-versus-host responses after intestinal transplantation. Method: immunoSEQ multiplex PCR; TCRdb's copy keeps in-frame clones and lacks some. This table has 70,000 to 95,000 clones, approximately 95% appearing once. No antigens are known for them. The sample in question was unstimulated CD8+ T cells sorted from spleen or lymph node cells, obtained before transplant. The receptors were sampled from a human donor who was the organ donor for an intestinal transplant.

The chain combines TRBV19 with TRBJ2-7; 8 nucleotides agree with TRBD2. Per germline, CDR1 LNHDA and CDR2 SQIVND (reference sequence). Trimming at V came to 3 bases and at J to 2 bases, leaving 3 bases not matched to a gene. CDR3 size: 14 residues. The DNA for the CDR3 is TGTGCCAGTAGTATTACTAGCGGAGCCTACGAGCAGTACTTC. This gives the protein CASSITSGAYEQYF. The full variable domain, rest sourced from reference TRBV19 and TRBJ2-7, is DGGITQSPKYLFRKEGQNVTLSCEQNLNHDAMYWYRQDPGQGLRLIYYSQIVNDFQKGDIAEGYSVSREKKESFPLTVTSAQKNPTAFYLCASSITSGAYEQYFGPGTRLTVT.

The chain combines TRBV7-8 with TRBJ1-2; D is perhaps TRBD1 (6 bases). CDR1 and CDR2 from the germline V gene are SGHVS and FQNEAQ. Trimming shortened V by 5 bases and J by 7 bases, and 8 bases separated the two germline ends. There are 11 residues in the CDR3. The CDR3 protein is CASSLGAGYTF. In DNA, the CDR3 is TGTGCCAGCAGCCTGGGGGCTGGCTACACCTTC.

CDR3 DNA sequence: TGCAGCGGGACTAGCGGGGAGGCTGGCAATGAGCAGTTCTTC. This codes for CSGTSGEAGNEQFF. J is TRBJ2-1 and V is TRBV29-1; 12 nucleotides match TRBD2. J was trimmed by 6 bases and V by 7 bases; bases with no gene match: 7. CDR3 length: 14 amino acids. Germline V CDR1 and CDR2: SQVTM, ANQGSEA.

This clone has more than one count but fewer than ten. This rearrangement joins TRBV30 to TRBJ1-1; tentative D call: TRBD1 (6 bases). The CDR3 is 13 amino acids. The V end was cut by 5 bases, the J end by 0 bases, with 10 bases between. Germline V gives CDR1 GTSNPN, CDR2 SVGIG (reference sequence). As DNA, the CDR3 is TGTGCCTGGGGGGGCGAGATGAACACTGAAGCTTTCTTT. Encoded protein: CAWGGEMNTEAFF.

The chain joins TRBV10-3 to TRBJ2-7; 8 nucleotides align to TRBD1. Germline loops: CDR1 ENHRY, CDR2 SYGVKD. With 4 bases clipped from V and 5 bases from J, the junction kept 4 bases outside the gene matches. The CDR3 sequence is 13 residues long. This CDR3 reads CAISAGQGNEQYF. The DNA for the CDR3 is TGTGCCATCAGTGCTGGACAGGGCAACGAGCAGTACTTC.

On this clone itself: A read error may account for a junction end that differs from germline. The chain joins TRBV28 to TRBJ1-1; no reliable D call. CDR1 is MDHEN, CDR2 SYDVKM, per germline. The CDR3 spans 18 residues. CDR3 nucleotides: TGTGCCAGCCGTTTTCGGGGTCCAATCTGTTGCATGAACACTGAAGCTTTCTTT. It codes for CASRFRGPICCMNTEAFF.

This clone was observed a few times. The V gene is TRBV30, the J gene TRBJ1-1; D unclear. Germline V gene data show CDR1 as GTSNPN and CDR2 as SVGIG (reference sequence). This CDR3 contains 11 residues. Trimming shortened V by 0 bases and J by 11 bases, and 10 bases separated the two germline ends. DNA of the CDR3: TGTGCCTGGAGTGTCGGAGGATTGGCTTTCTTT. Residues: CAWSVGGLAFF.

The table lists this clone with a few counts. The CDR3 region is CAISGVADSYEQYF. The CDR3 region has the DNA TGTGCCATCTCCGGGGTCGCGGATTCCTACGAGCAGTACTTC. The J gene is TRBJ2-7, the V gene TRBV10-3; D is perhaps TRBD2 (5 bases). CDR1 is ENHRY, CDR2 SYGVKD, per germline. The CDR3 loop spans 14 amino acids. The V end lost 8 bases, the J end lost 1 base, and 15 bases lay between the germline ends.

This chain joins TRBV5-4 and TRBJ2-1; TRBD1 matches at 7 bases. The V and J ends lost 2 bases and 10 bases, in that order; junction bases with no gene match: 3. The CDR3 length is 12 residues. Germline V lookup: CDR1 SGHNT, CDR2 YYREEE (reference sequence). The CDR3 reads CASSFPGQEQFF. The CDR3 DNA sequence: TGTGCCAGCAGCTTCCCGGGACAGGAGCAGTTCTTC.

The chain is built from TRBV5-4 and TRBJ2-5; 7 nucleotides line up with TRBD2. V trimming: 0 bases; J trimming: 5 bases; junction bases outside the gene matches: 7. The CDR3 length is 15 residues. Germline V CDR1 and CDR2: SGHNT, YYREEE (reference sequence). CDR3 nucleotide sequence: TGTGCCAGCAGCTTGGTTTTGCGGGAGTCCGAGACCCAGTACTTC. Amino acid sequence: CASSLVLRESETQYF. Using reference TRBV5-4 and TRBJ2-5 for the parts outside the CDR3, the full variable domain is ETGVTQSPTHLIKTRGQQVTLRCSSQSGHNTVSWYQQALGQGPQFIFQYYREEENGRGNFPPRFSGLQFPNYSSELNVNALELDDSALYLCASSLVLRESETQYFGPGTRLLVL.

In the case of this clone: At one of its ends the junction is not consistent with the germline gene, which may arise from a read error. CDR3 sequence (DNA): TGTGCTAGCAGCCCCCAAGGGAACGTAGCGGGAGGTCCCTCCTACGAGCAGTACTTC. Amino acid sequence: CASSPQGNVAGGPSYEQYF. The chain uses TRBV7-7 and TRBJ2-7, with 10 bases that match TRBD2. The CDR3 contains 19 residues. Germline loops: CDR1 SSHAT, CDR2 FNYEAQ (reference sequence).

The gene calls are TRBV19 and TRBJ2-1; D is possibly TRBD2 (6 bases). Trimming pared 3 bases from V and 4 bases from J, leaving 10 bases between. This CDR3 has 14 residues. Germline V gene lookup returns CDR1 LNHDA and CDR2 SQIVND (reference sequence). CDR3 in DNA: TGTGCCAGTAGTATCTCAGGGACTTACAATGAGCAGTTCTTC. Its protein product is CASSISGTYNEQFF.

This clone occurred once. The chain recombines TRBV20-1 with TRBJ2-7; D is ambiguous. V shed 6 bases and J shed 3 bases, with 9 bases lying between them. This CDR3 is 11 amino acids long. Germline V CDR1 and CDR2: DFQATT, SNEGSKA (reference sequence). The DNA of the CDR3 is TGCAGTGCGATCCGCGACTACGAGCAGTACTTC. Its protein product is CSAIRDYEQYF.

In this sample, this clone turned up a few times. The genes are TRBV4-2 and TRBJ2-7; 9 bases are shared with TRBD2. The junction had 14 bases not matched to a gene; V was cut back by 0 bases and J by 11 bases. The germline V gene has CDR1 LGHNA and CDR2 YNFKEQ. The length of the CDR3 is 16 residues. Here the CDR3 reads CASSQDVLAGFDVEYF. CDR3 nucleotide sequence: TGTGCCAGCAGCCAAGATGTTCTAGCGGGATTCGACGTTGAGTACTTC.

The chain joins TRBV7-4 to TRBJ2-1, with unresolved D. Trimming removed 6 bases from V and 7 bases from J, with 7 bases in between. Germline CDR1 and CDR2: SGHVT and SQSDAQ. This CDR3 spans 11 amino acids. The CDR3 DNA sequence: TGTGCCAGCAGGGCCGGGAATGAGCAGTTCTTC. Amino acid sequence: CASRAGNEQFF. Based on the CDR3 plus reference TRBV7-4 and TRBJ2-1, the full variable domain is GAGVSQSPRYKVAKRGRDVALRCDSISGHVTLYWYRQTLGQGSEVLTYSQSDAQRDKSGRPSGRFSAERPERSVSTLKIQRTEQGDSAVYLCASRAGNEQFFGPGTRLTVL.

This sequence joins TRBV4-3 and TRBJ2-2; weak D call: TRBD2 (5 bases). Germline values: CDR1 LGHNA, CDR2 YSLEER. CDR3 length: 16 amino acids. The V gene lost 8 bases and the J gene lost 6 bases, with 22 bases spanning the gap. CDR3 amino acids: CASSPVGSGMSGELFF. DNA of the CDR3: TGCGCCAGCTCCCCAGTGGGAAGCGGCATGTCCGGGGAGCTGTTTTTT.

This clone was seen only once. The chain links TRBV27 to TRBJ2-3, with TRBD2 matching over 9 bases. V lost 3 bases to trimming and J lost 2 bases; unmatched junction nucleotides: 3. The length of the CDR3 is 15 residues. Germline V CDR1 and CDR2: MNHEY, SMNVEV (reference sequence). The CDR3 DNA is TGTGCCAGCAGTTTTAGCGGGAGCCCCACAGATACGCAGTATTTT. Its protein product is CASSFSGSPTDTQYF.

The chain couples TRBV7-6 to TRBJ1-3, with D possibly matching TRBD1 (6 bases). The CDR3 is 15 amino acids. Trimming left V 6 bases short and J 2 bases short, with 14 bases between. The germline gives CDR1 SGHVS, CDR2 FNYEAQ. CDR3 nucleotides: TGTGCCAGCAGTCAGGACAGCACCACTGGAAACACCATATATTTT. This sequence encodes CASSQDSTTGNTIYF.

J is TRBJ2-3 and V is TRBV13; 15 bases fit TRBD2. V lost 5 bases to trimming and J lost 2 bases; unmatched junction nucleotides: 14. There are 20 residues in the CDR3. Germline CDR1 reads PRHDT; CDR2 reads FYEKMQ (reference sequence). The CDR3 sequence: CASSGAPGTSGGPDTDTQYF. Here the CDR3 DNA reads TGTGCCAGCAGCGGAGCCCCCGGGACTAGCGGGGGGCCGGACACAGATACGCAGTATTTT.

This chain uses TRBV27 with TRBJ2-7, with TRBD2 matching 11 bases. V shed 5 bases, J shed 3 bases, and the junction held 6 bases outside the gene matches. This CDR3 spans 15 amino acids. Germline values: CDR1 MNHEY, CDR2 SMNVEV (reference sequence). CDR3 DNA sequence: TGTGCCAGCAGTGCTGCACTAGCGGGGGACTACGAGCAGTACTTC. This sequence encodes CASSAALAGDYEQYF.

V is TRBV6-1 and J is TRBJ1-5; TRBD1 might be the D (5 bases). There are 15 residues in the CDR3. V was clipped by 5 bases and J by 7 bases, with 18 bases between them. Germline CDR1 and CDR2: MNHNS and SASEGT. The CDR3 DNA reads TGTGCCAGCAGTCCCGCGGGACCCTCTTACCAGCCCCAGCATTTT. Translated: CASSPAGPSYQPQHF.

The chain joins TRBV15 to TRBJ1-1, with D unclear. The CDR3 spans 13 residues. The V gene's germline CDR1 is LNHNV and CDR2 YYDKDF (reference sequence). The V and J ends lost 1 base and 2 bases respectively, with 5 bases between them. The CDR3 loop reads CATSRGVNTEAFF. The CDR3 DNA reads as TGTGCCACCAGCAGAGGAGTAAACACTGAAGCTTTCTTT.

CDR3 region: CASSREREQYEQYF. CDR3 nucleotides: TGTGCCAGCAGCCGAGAGCGGGAACAATACGAGCAGTACTTC. The gene calls are TRBV13 and TRBJ2-7, with TRBD2 identical over 7 bases. CDR1 PRHDT and CDR2 FYEKMQ come from the germline V gene (reference sequence). Germline trimming cut 5 bases from V and 4 bases from J; bases unmatched to any gene: 8. CDR3 length equals 14 residues.

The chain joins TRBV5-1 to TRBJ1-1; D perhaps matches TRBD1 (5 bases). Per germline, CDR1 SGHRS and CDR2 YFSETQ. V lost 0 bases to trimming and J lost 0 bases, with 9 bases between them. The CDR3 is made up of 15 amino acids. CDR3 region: CASSLDRRVNTEAFF. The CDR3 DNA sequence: TGCGCCAGCAGCTTGGACCGCAGGGTGAACACTGAAGCTTTCTTT.

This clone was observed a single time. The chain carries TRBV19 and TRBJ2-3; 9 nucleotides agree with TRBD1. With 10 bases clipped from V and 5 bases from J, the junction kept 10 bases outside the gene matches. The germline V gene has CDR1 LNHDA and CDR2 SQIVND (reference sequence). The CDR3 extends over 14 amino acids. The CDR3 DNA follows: TGTGCCACACGGGACAGGGCCCGGTTAGATACGCAGTATTTT. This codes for CATRDRARLDTQYF.

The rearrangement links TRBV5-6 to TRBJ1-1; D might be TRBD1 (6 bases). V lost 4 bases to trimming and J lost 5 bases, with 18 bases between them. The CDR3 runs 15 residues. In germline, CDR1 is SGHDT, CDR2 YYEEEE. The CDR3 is CASSPEQGWRTEAFF. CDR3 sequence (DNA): TGTGCCAGCAGCCCGGAACAGGGATGGCGGACTGAAGCTTTCTTT.

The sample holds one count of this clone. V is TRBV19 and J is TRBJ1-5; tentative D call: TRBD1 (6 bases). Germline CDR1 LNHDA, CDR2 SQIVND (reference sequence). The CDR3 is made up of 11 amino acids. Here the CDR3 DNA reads TGTGTCTCAGGGGACAATCAGCCCCAGCATTTT. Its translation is CVSGDNQPQHF.

The CDR3 reads CASRTGLAGAYNEQFF. The CDR3 coding sequence is TGTGCCAGCAGGACGGGACTAGCGGGAGCCTACAATGAGCAGTTCTTC. The chain links TRBV28 to TRBJ2-1; TRBD2 aligns across 14 bases. This CDR3 is 16 amino acids long. J gave up 2 bases and V 6 bases, and 3 bases lay outside the gene matches. The V gene's germline CDR1 is MDHEN and CDR2 SYDVKM. The whole variable domain, remainder taken from reference TRBV28 and TRBJ2-1, is DVKVTQSSRYLVKRTGEKVFLECVQDMDHENMFWYRQDPGLGLRLIYFSYDVKMKEKGDIPEGYSVSREKKERFSLILESASTNQTSMYLCASRTGLAGAYNEQFFGPGTRLTVL.

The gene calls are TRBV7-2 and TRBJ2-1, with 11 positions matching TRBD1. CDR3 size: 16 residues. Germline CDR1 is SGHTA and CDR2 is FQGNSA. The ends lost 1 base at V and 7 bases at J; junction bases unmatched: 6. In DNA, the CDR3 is TGTGCCAGCAGCTTAGTTGGACAGGGGGCCGCGAATGAGCAGTTCTTC. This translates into CASSLVGQGAANEQFF. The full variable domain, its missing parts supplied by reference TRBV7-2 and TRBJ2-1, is GAGVSQSPSNKVTEKGKDVELRCDPISGHTALYWYRQSLGQGLEFLIYFQGNSAPDKSGLPSDRFSAERTGGSVSTLTIQRTQQEDSAVYLCASSLVGQGAANEQFFGPGTRLTVL.

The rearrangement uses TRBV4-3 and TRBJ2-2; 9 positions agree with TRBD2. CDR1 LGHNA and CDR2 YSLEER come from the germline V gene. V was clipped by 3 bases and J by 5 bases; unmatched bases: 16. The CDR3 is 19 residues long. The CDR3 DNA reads TGCGCCAGCAGCCACGCTGGTGTAGCGGGAGTTTCGGGGACCGGGGAGCTGTTTTTT. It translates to CASSHAGVAGVSGTGELFF.

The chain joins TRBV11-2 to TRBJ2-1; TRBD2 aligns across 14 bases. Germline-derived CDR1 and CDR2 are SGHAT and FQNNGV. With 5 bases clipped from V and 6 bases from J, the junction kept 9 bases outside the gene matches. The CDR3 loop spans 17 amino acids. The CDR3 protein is CASSPPPGLAGGNEQFF. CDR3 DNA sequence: TGTGCCAGCAGCCCGCCCCCTGGACTAGCGGGAGGCAATGAGCAGTTCTTC.